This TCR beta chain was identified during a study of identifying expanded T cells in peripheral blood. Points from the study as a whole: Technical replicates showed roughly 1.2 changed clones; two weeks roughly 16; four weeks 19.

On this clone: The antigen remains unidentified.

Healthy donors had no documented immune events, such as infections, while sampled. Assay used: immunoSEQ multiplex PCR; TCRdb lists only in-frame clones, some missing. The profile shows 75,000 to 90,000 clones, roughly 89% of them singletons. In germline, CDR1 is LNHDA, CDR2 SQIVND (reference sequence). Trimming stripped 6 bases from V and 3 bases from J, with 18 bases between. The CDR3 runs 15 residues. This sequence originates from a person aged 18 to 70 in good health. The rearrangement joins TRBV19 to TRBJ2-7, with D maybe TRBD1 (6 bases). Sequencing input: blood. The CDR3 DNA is TGTGCCAGTAGCTTTAGTCGGACAGTCCTCTACGAGCAGTACTTC. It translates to CASSFSRTVLYEQYF.